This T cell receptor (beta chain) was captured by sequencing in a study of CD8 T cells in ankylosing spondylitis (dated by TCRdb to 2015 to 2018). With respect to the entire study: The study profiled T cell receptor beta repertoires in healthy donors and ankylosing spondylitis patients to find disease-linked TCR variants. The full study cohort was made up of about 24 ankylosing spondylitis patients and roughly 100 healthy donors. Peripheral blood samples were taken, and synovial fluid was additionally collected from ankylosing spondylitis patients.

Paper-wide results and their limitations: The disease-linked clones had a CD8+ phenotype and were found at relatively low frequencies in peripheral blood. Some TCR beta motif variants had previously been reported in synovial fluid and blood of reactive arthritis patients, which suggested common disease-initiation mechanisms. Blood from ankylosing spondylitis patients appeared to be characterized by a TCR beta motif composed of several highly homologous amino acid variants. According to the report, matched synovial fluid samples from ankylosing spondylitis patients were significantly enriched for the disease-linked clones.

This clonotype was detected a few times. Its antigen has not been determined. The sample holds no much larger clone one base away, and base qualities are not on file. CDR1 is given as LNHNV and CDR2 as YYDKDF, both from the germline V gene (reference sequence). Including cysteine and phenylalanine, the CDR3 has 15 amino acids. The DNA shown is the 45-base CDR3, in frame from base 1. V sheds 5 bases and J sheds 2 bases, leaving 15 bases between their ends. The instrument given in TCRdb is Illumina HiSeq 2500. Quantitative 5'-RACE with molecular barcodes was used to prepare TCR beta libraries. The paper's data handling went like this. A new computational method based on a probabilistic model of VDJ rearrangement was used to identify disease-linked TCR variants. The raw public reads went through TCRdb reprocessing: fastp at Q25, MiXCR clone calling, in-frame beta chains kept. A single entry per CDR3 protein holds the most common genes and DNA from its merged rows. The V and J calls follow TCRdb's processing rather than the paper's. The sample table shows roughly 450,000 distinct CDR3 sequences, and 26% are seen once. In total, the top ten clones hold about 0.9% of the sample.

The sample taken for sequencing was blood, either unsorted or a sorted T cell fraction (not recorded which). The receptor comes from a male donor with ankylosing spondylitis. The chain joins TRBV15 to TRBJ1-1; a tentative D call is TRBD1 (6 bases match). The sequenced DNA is TGTGCCACCAGCCCCCGTGCGGGGGCCAACACTGAAGCTTTCTTT. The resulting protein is CATSPRAGANTEAFF.